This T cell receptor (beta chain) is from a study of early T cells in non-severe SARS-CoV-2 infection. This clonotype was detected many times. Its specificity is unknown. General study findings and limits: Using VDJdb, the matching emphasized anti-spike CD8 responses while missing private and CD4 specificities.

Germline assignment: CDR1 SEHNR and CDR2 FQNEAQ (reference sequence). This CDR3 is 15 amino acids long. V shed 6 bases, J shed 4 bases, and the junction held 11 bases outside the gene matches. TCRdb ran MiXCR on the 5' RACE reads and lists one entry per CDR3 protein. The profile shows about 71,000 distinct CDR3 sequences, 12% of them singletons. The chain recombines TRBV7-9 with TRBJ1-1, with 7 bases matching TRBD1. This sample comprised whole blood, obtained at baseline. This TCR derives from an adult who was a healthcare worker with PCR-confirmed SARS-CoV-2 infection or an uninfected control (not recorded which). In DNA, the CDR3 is TGTGCCAGCAGTCCTCCGGGACAGCTAACCACTGAAGCTTTCTTT. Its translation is CASSPPGQLTTEAFF. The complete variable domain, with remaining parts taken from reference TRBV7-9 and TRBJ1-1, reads DTGVSQNPRHKITKRGQNVTFRCDPISEHNRLYWYRQTLGQGPEFLTYFQNEAQLEKSRLLSDRFSAERPKGSFSTLEIQRTEQGDSAMYLCASSPPGQLTTEAFFGQGTRLTVV.